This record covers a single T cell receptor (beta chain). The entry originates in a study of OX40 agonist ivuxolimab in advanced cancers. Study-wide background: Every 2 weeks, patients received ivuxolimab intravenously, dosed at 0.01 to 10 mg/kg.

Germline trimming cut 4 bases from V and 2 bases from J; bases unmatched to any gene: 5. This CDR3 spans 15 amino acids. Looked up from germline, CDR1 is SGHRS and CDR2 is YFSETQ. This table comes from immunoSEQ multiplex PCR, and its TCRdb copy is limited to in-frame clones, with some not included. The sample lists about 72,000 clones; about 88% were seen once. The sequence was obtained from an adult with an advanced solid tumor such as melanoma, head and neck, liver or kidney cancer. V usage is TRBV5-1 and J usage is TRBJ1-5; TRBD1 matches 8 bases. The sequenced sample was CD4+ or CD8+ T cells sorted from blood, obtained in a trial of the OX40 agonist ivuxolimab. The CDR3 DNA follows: TGCGCCAGCAGCACAACAGGGGGAGGCAATCAGCCCCAGCATTTT. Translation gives CASSTTGGGNQPQHF.